The 3 T cell receptor beta chains in this list originate from one sample, sequenced in a study of T cells after yellow fever vaccination. A single record per CDR3 protein comes from TCRdb applying MiXCR to the 5' RACE reads. The sample lists just under 600,000 distinct CDR3 sequences, less than 15% occurring once. The sequencing used PBMCs, collected on the day of the yellow fever booster vaccination. The source is a man aged 25 to 40 who received the YFV17D yellow fever vaccine.

The rearrangement links TRBV5-4 to TRBJ2-1; TRBD2 agrees at 10 bases. Looked up from germline, CDR1 is SGHNT and CDR2 is YYREEE (reference sequence). The V segment lost 4 bases and the J segment 9 bases; nucleotides outside the gene matches: 10. This CDR3 contains 15 residues. The CDR3 is CASSRTSGQSSEQFF. The CDR3, as DNA: TGTGCCAGCAGCAGGACTAGCGGCCAGAGTAGTGAGCAGTTCTTC.

This clonotype was detected a few times. This chain joins TRBV3-1 and TRBJ2-2; D gene uncertain. CDR3 size: 14 residues. V lost 1 base to trimming and J lost 5 bases, with 8 bases between them. Germline V gene lookup returns CDR1 LGHDT and CDR2 YNNKEL (reference sequence). CDR3 in DNA: TGTGCCAGCAGCCAAGGGAGAAGGACCGGGGAGCTGTTTTTT. It specifies CASSQGRRTGELFF. The full variable domain, its missing parts supplied by reference TRBV3-1 and TRBJ2-2, is DTAVSQTPKYLVTQMGNDKSIKCEQNLGHDTMYWYKQDSKKFLKIMFSYNNKELIINETVPNRFSPKSPDKAHLNLHINSLELGDSAVYFCASSQGRRTGELFFGEGSRLTVL.

Only a few counts were recorded for this clonotype. The chain combines TRBV19 with TRBJ1-5; the D gene is possibly TRBD1 (5 bases). V lost 3 bases, J lost 4 bases, and 13 bases lay in between. This CDR3 comprises 15 residues. From germline, CDR1 is LNHDA and CDR2 SQIVND (reference sequence). Here the CDR3 DNA reads TGTGCCAGTAGTATTTTCGGGACGGGTAATCAGCCCCAGCATTTT. Residues: CASSIFGTGNQPQHF.